What follows is one T cell receptor beta chain and its context. Authors' data handling: Reference gene primer amplification yielded estimated nucleated cell counts. Profiling relied on immunoSEQ multiplex PCR, and the TCRdb table lists in-frame clones only, not all of them. From that table come the V and J calls and clone size; the DNA was used to work out D and trimming. In the table there are tens of thousands of clones, around 78% of which are singletons. These data are taken from a study of blood T cell repertoires in COVID-19. On the study more broadly: Samples came from the United States, Italy and Spain, spanning acute and convalescent COVID-19. The analysed material was cDNA or gDNA that came from T cells, B-cell-depleted T cells, or PBMCs.

Between the trimmed V and J ends, which lost 4 bases and 5 bases, there was a span of 15 bases. This CDR3 has 16 residues. Germline-derived CDR1 and CDR2 are KGHSH and LQKENI. The receptor comes from a human donor in a cohort sampled during active COVID-19. The rearrangement links TRBV18 to TRBJ1-6; D may be TRBD1 (5 bases). Sequences were obtained from peripheral blood. DNA for the CDR3: TGTGCCAGCTCACTATCAGGCGGCAGGGATAATTCACCCCTCCACTTT. As protein: CASSLSGGRDNSPLHF.